One and the same sample provided the 5 T cell receptor beta chains below, sequenced in a study of response to subunit inactivated influenza vaccine. TCRdb independently ran MiXCR on the RT-PCR reads; one entry per CDR3 protein. The sample has a few hundred thousand distinct CDR3 sequences, 11% to 15% seen once. The specimen comprised PBMCs from blood, sampled less than 13 days after vaccination. The receptors were sampled from a middle-aged man who received an inactivated influenza vaccine.

This clonotype was counted a few times. This chain joins TRBV10-2 and TRBJ1-3; no definite D call. Trimming took 7 bases from V and 0 from J, leaving 13 bases between them. Per the germline V gene, CDR1 is WSHSY and CDR2 is SAAADI. This CDR3 has 15 residues. The CDR3 DNA sequence: TGCGCCAGCACCTTCGGCCCGATCTCTGGAAACACCATATATTTT. Translation: CASTFGPISGNTIYF.

In this sample, this clonotype turned up many times. The chain links TRBV6-5 to TRBJ2-7; D gene unclear. The germline V gene has CDR1 MNHEY and CDR2 SVGAGI. The CDR3 loop spans 13 amino acids. Trimming left V 2 bases short and J 5 bases short, with 10 bases between. CDR3 DNA: TGTGCCAGCAGTTACCCCCAGGCTAACGAGCAGTACTTC. Its protein product is CASSYPQANEQYF.

V usage is TRBV20-1 and J usage is TRBJ1-5, with D uncertain. This CDR3 comprises 12 residues. The germline gives CDR1 DFQATT, CDR2 SNEGSKA (reference sequence). Trimming stripped 4 bases from V and 6 bases from J, with 10 bases between. The chain's CDR3 is CSATTSGQPQHF. The CDR3 region has the DNA TGCAGTGCTACCACTTCGGGTCAGCCCCAGCATTTT.

This chain joins TRBV7-2 and TRBJ1-4, with D maybe TRBD1 (5 bases). The V end lost 3 bases, the J end lost 3 bases, and 11 bases lay between the germline ends. The CDR3 has 15 residues. Germline V lookup: CDR1 SGHTA, CDR2 FQGNSA. The CDR3 nucleotides read TGTGCCAGCAGCTTTTACGGGGCGGCTAATGAAAAACTGTTTTTT. As protein: CASSFYGAANEKLFF.

This clonotype was counted a few times. One end of the junction varies from germline; a read error may be responsible. The rearrangement joins TRBV12-3 or TRBV12-4 to TRBJ2-1; 9 bases fit TRBD2. CDR3 length: 13 amino acids. The CDR3 DNA reads as TGTGCCAGCAATTTAGCGGGGGACAATGAGCAGTTCTTC. It specifies CASNLAGDNEQFF.